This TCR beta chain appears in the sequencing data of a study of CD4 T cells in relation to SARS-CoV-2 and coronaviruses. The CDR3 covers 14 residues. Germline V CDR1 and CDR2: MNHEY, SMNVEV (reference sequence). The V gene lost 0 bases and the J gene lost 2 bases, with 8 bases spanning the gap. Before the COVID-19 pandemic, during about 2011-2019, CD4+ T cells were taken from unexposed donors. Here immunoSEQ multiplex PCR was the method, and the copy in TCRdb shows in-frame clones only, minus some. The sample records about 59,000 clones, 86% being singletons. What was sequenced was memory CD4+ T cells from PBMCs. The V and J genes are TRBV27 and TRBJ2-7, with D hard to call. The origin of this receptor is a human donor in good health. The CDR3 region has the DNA TGTGCCAGCAGTTTATCGGCCATTCCCTACGAGCAGTACTTC. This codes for CASSLSAIPYEQYF.